The 17 T cell receptor delta chains listed next were all sequenced from one sample in a study of Vδ1+ human thymocytes. The study's findings and limits: Thymic TRG and TRD repertoires appeared highly polyclonal, with Gaussian CDR3 length distributions.

Extracted RNA was reverse transcribed into cDNA. Pooled V-gene forward primers with one constant-region reverse primer generated the CDR3 amplicons by multiplex PCR. TCRdb redid the clone calls on the multiplex PCR reads with CATT. The sample consists of approximately 25,000 delta-chain clones, 6.5% to 8% of them appearing once. Antigens for these TCRs are unknown. The specimen was Vdelta1+ gamma-delta thymocytes from the thymus. The subset here: FACS-sorted CD3+ TCRalphabeta- TCRVdelta1+ TCRVdelta2- thymocytes. These receptors were obtained from a girl less than two years old who had congenital heart surgery.

The sample holds a few counts of this clone. A single base separates this from a much larger clone, so it may be a read error. At the DNA level, this CDR3 is encoded by other sequences in the same sample as well. This sequence joins TRDV2 and TRDJ1; TRDD3 matches 13 bases. The V and J ends lost 4 bases and 5 bases, in that order; junction bases with no gene match: 12. The length of the CDR3 is 17 residues. The germline V gene encodes CDR1 GEAIGNYY and CDR2 EKD. The CDR3 loop reads CACDFSYWGIRSDKLIF. The CDR3 DNA is TGTGCCTGTGATTTTTCGTACTGGGGGATACGATCTGATAAACTCATCTTT.

V and J are TRDV1 and TRDJ1; TRDD3 matches 8 bases. TCRdb lists no J gene, so it was determined here by aligning the DNA to germline. The CDR3 totals 20 residues. Germline assignment: CDR1 TSWWSYY and CDR2 QGS. Trimming at V came to 0 bases and at J to 4 bases, leaving 19 bases not matched to a gene. In DNA, the CDR3 is TGTGCTCTTGGGGAACTTTTTCTACTGCATCGGGGACTGGGGGGCGATAAACTCATCTTT. Residues: CALGELFLLHRGLGGDKLIF.

This clone was found a few times. This chain uses TRDV1 with TRDJ1, with 7 positions matching TRDD3. CDR1 is TSWWSYY, CDR2 QGS, per germline. The V segment lost 4 bases and the J segment 8 bases; nucleotides outside the gene matches: 19. The CDR3 has 17 residues. CDR3 sequence reads: CALGGALGGLPRGKLIF. The CDR3 DNA follows: TGTGCTCTTGGGGGGGCGCTTGGGGGACTACCGAGGGGGAAACTCATCTTT.

This clone has a handful of counts. The V call is TRDV1, the J call TRDJ1; TRDD3 matches at 9 bases. Trimming took 4 bases from V and 1 from J; bases not matched to a gene: 31. The CDR3 spans 24 residues. The germline V gene has CDR1 TSWWSYY and CDR2 QGS. DNA for the CDR3: TGTGCTCTTGGGGGGACCTCCCTCCGAATCAAGGACCCCTATACTGGGGGACCCACCGATAAACTCATCTTT. Translation: CALGGTSLRIKDPYTGGPTDKLIF.

This clone came up a few times. The chain uses TRDV1 and TRDJ1; 9 bases are shared with TRDD3. The CDR3 extends over 13 amino acids. Losses at the gene ends were 4 bases for V and 10 bases for J; bases not matched to a gene: 7. Germline CDR1 reads TSWWSYY; CDR2 reads QGS. The CDR3 DNA is TGTGCTCTTGGGGGACCTGGGGGATGGATACTCATCTTT. Amino acid sequence: CALGGPGGWILIF.

The V and J genes are TRDV1 and TRDJ1; 7 positions agree with TRDD2. The CDR3 spans 21 residues. With 3 bases clipped from V and 0 bases from J, the junction kept 22 bases outside the gene matches. Germline assignment: CDR1 TSWWSYY and CDR2 QGS. CDR3 loop: CALGDPSCGLLDNPYTDKLIF. The CDR3 DNA reads as TGTGCTCTTGGGGATCCTTCCTGTGGCCTACTCGATAACCCGTACACCGATAAACTCATCTTT.

This sequence joins TRDV1 and TRDJ1; 9 bases are a match to TRDD3. Germline assignment: CDR1 TSWWSYY and CDR2 QGS. CDR3 length: 19 residues. The V segment lost 2 bases and the J segment 8 bases; nucleotides outside the gene matches: 21. CDR3 amino acids: CALGEGALPDRYWGRKLIF. The CDR3 DNA reads TGTGCTCTTGGGGAAGGGGCCCTACCGGACCGATACTGGGGGAGAAAACTCATCTTT.

The chain joins TRDV1 to TRDJ1; D remains unclear. Per germline, CDR1 TSWWSYY and CDR2 QGS. Deletions cut 0 bases from V and 10 bases from J, with 12 bases between. The CDR3 has 13 residues. The CDR3 loop is CALGELRRAGLIF. CDR3 DNA sequence: TGTGCTCTTGGGGAACTAAGAAGGGCGGGACTCATCTTT.

The V call is TRDV1, the J call TRDJ1; D gene ambiguous. V was trimmed by 3 bases and J by 0 bases, leaving 11 bases between them. CDR1 TSWWSYY and CDR2 QGS come from the germline V gene. This CDR3 contains 15 residues. CDR3 in amino acids: CALGDQLPYTDKLIF. CDR3 nucleotides: TGTGCTCTTGGGGACCAACTACCGTACACCGATAAACTCATCTTT.

The chain combines TRDV1 with TRDJ1; 11 positions match TRDD3. V was clipped by 4 bases and J by 3 bases; unmatched bases: 19. CDR3 size: 20 residues. From germline, CDR1 is TSWWSYY and CDR2 QGS. CDR3 in DNA: TGTGCTCTTGGGGTCCCGTCAGTATCGTACTGGGGGATATCGCCCGATAAACTCATCTTT. This translates into CALGVPSVSYWGISPDKLIF.

This clone was seen only a few times. This chain uses TRDV1 with TRDJ1, with 7 bases that match TRDD2. Germline-derived CDR1 and CDR2 are TSWWSYY and QGS. The CDR3 runs 20 residues. With V trimmed by 4 bases and J by 1 base, 21 bases remained unmatched. Here the CDR3 DNA reads TGTGCTCTTGGGGTCCAGGTGGGACCTTCCTCCCTGTACTGCACCGATAAACTCATCTTT. Translated: CALGVQVGPSSLYCTDKLIF.

This chain connects TRDV1 to TRDJ1, with a possible D match to TRDD3 (5 bases). Trimming stripped 0 bases from V and 0 bases from J, with 23 bases between. The germline gives CDR1 TSWWSYY, CDR2 QGS. The CDR3 has 20 residues. CDR3 nucleotides: TGTGCTCTTGGGGAACTCCTGCCCCTTGGTTTGGGGAACAACACCGATAAACTCATCTTT. Translating it yields CALGELLPLGLGNNTDKLIF.

This clone was seen more than once but under ten times. This may be a read error: a much more frequent sequence differs by one nucleotide. V gene TRDV2 combines with J gene TRDJ2; no definite D call. The germline V gene encodes CDR1 GEAIGNYY and CDR2 EKD. CDR3 length equals 12 residues. The CDR3, as DNA: TGTGCCAGTGACACCGGTCCAGCACAACTCTTCTTT. Protein product: CASDTGPAQLFF.

The V gene is TRDV1, the J gene TRDJ1, with 8 bases aligning to TRDD2. After removal of 1 base from V and 8 bases from J, the junction contained 24 bases not matched to a gene. This CDR3 spans 20 amino acids. Germline V gene data show CDR1 as TSWWSYY and CDR2 as QGS. The CDR3: CALGEPPRPSYEWLDEKLIF. In nucleotides, the CDR3 is TGTGCTCTTGGGGAACCACCCCGCCCTTCCTATGAGTGGCTGGACGAGAAACTCATCTTT.

This clone was found a few times. At the DNA level, this CDR3 is encoded by other sequences in the same sample as well. The rearrangement uses TRDV1 and TRDJ1; TRDD3 agrees at 8 bases. Germline lookup yields CDR1 TSWWSYY and CDR2 QGS. The CDR3 has 21 amino acids. V lost 4 bases to trimming and J lost 1 base; unmatched junction nucleotides: 23. CDR3 amino acids: CALGVRGFLGIGGSFTDKLIF. CDR3 coding DNA: TGTGCTCTTGGGGTGAGGGGATTCCTAGGGATTGGGGGATCTTTCACCGATAAACTCATCTTT.

This clone was counted between two and nine times. This chain links TRDV1 with TRDJ1; 7 positions agree with TRDD3. The CDR3 loop spans 18 amino acids. Germline V gene data show CDR1 as TSWWSYY and CDR2 as QGS. The J segment lost 6 bases and the V segment lost 1 base, leaving 17 bases of the junction unmatched. The CDR3 region has the DNA TGTGCTCTTGGGGAACGCAAGCCCCACGAGCTGGGGGTGTATAAACTCATCTTT. This sequence encodes CALGERKPHELGVYKLIF.

This chain links TRDV1 with TRDJ1; 9 bases match TRDD3. CDR1 and CDR2 (germline): TSWWSYY, QGS. After removal of 1 base from V and 1 base from J, the junction contained 25 bases not matched to a gene. CDR3 length: 23 residues. DNA for the CDR3: TGTGCTCTTGGGGAACAGGTCCACCTCTCCCCGGGGGATACCGTCACGAGCACCGATAAACTCATCTTT. As protein: CALGEQVHLSPGDTVTSTDKLIF.